Presented here are 32 T cell receptor beta chains from one specimen sequenced in a study. Cells sorted as Tregs were CD4+, CD25+ and CD127-/low. TCRdb recomputed calls from the 5' RACE reads with MiXCR, one row per CDR3 protein. This sample carries roughly 60,000 distinct CDR3 sequences, roughly 28% of them seen once, and the ten largest clones take 2% to 2.5%. Sequencing was performed on tumor-infiltrating Tregs sorted from the breast tumor. These receptors originate from a female donor with breast cancer.

The chain recombines TRBV20-1 with TRBJ1-2; D perhaps matches TRBD1 (6 bases). The germline CDR1 and CDR2 sequences are DFQATT and SNEGSKA (reference sequence). The V end was cut by 6 bases, the J end by 2 bases, with 19 bases between. This CDR3 has 15 amino acids. The CDR3 loop reads CSAPPRAGENYGYTF. CDR3 DNA: TGCAGTGCCCCCCCCAGGGCAGGGGAGAACTATGGCTACACCTTC.

The V and J genes are TRBV10-3 and TRBJ2-1; 7 nucleotides line up with TRBD2. The V and J ends lost 6 bases and 0 bases, in that order; junction bases with no gene match: 5. Germline V gene sequence: CDR1 ENHRY, CDR2 SYGVKD. The CDR3 is 15 amino acids. This CDR3 is CAIRKSGDSYNEQFF. The CDR3 region has the DNA TGTGCCATCAGAAAGAGCGGGGACTCCTACAATGAGCAGTTCTTC.

This chain uses TRBV7-2 with TRBJ1-1; TRBD1 agrees at 7 bases. CDR1 and CDR2 from the germline V gene are SGHTA and FQGNSA. V lost 2 bases, J lost 4 bases, and 13 bases stayed unmatched. CDR3 length: 17 residues. The CDR3 bases are TGTGCCAGCAGCTTACCCCCTGAAAAACAGGGGCTCACTGAAGCTTTCTTT. Residues: CASSLPPEKQGLTEAFF.

This clonotype was observed a handful of times. This chain uses TRBV5-1 with TRBJ1-5; tentatively, D is TRBD1 (6 bases). Trimming took off 2 bases at V and 1 base at J, with 10 bases between the two ends. The length of the CDR3 is 15 residues. The germline gives CDR1 SGHRS, CDR2 YFSETQ. The CDR3 region is CASSLTGTSNQPQHF. CDR3 sequence (DNA): TGCGCCAGCAGCTTAACAGGGACCAGCAATCAGCCCCAGCATTTT.

This clonotype was counted at least ten times. CDR3 sequence (DNA): TGTGCCAGCAGCTTAGGAACAGCGAACACTGAAGCTTTCTTT. The encoded protein is CASSLGTANTEAFF. V is TRBV7-9 and J is TRBJ1-1, with D unresolved. The CDR3 has 14 residues. V was clipped by 1 base and J by 1 base, with 7 bases between them. Germline values: CDR1 SEHNR, CDR2 FQNEAQ (reference sequence).

This sequence joins TRBV11-2 and TRBJ2-6; D is undetermined. The CDR3 extends over 16 amino acids. Trimming cost V 6 bases and J 0 bases, with 12 bases left between them. Germline values: CDR1 SGHAT, CDR2 FQNNGV. The CDR3 sequence: CASSLFRSSGANVLTF. CDR3 in DNA: TGTGCCAGCAGTCTATTCCGGTCCTCTGGGGCCAACGTCCTGACTTTC. Drawing the rest from reference TRBV11-2 and TRBJ2-6, the complete variable domain is EAGVAQSPRYKIIEKRQSVAFWCNPISGHATLYWYQQILGQGPKLLIQFQNNGVVDDSQLPKDRFSAERLKGVDSTLKIQPAKLEDSAVYLCASSLFRSSGANVLTFGAGSRLTVL.

V gene TRBV2 combines with J gene TRBJ2-2, with D possibly being TRBD1 (5 bases). Germline V CDR1 and CDR2: SNHLY, FYNNEI. Trimming removed 8 bases from V and 4 bases from J, with 17 bases in between. The CDR3 has 15 amino acids. Written as DNA, the CDR3 is TGTGCCAGCGGTGGGGCGAGACATATCACCGGGGAGCTGTTTTTT. Amino acids: CASGGARHITGELFF.

This clonotype has just one count. This may stem from a read error, because a much larger clone lies one nucleotide away. The rearrangement uses TRBV30 and TRBJ1-1, with D tentatively TRBD1 (5 bases). V gave up 0 bases and J gave up 5 bases, with 13 bases separating them. This CDR3 comprises 14 residues. Germline V gives CDR1 GTSNPN, CDR2 SVGIG (reference sequence). The CDR3 loop is CAWSVRGLETEAFF. The CDR3 nucleotides read TGTGCCTGGAGTGTAAGGGGTCTGGAGACTGAAGCTTTCTTT.

In this sample, this clonotype turned up many times. V usage is TRBV7-2 and J usage is TRBJ2-5; D unresolved. V lost 4 bases and J 1 base, leaving 7 bases between the germline ends. This CDR3 has 13 residues. Looked up from germline, CDR1 is SGHTA and CDR2 is FQGNSA. This CDR3 is CASSYRTQETQYF. DNA for the CDR3: TGTGCCAGCAGCTACCGGACCCAAGAGACCCAGTACTTC.

The sample holds many counts of this clonotype. This chain links TRBV20-1 with TRBJ2-6; a possible D gene is TRBD1 (5 bases). CDR3 length equals 15 residues. V lost 5 bases and J 0 bases, leaving 11 bases between the germline ends. Germline V lookup: CDR1 DFQATT, CDR2 SNEGSKA (reference sequence). The CDR3 region is CSAETDGSGANVLTF. The CDR3 bases are TGCAGTGCTGAGACAGACGGCTCTGGGGCCAACGTCCTGACTTTC.

This clonotype was detected a few times. V usage is TRBV4-1 and J usage is TRBJ1-1; tentative D call: TRBD1 (5 bases). The V gene lost 2 bases and the J gene lost 1 base, with 8 bases spanning the gap. CDR3 length: 14 residues. Germline assignment: CDR1 MGHRA and CDR2 YSYEKL. DNA of the CDR3: TGCGCCAGCAGCCAACCTACAGGGAACACTGAAGCTTTCTTT. It yields the protein CASSQPTGNTEAFF.

For this clonotype: Possible read error: a much larger clone is one base away. The V and J genes are TRBV4-3 and TRBJ2-1; 7 bases are shared with TRBD2. There are 17 residues in the CDR3. CDR1 and CDR2 from the germline V gene are LGHNA and YSLEER. CDR3 nucleotide sequence: TGCGCCAGCAGTCACGAAGCGAGCGGGACGGGGAACAATGAGCAGTCCTTC. Encoded protein: CASSHEASGTGNNEQSF.

To note about this clonotype: This could be a read error, since a much larger clone is one nucleotide away. V usage is TRBV20-1 and J usage is TRBJ1-6, with TRBD1 as a possible D gene (5 bases). This CDR3 has 12 residues. CDR1 and CDR2 from the germline V gene are DFQATT and SNEGSKA (reference sequence). V lost 4 bases, J lost 8 bases, and 9 bases lay in between. CDR3 residues: CSAKTGDSPLHF. CDR3 in DNA: TGCAGTGCTAAAACGGGGGATTCACCCCTCCACTTT.

This clonotype was detected a few times. J is TRBJ1-4 and V is TRBV6-5, with D possibly TRBD1 on 5 matching bases. Between the trimmed V and J ends, which lost 6 bases and 0 bases, there was a span of 14 bases. There are 16 residues in the CDR3. Germline V lookup: CDR1 MNHEY, CDR2 SVGAGI. The CDR3 DNA follows: TGTGCCAGCAGCCCCCCCGGACAAACAACTAATGAAAAACTGTTTTTT. Its translation is CASSPPGQTTNEKLFF.

This clonotype is medium-sized. The chain couples TRBV12-3 or TRBV12-4 to TRBJ2-1, with no clear D. The CDR3 is 12 residues long. V lost 1 base and J lost 11, with 9 bases in between. The DNA for the CDR3 is TGTGCCAGCAGTTTAGTCCAGGAGAAGCAGTTCTTC. Translating it yields CASSLVQEKQFF.

The rearrangement links TRBV29-1 to TRBJ1-1; no clear D. Trimming cost V 6 bases and J 0 bases, with 11 bases left between them. The CDR3 runs 13 residues. From germline, CDR1 is SQVTM and CDR2 ANQGSEA. The CDR3 bases are TGCAGCGTCCGAGAACAGCTGAACACTGAAGCTTTCTTT. Translated, it gives CSVREQLNTEAFF.

Concerning this clonotype: A read error may be the cause here, since a much bigger clone is one base away. The J gene is TRBJ2-5, the V gene TRBV5-1; D possibly matches TRBD1 or TRBD2 (5 bases each). Trimming took 5 bases from V and 7 from J, leaving 21 bases between them. The CDR3 extends over 15 amino acids. Germline V gene sequence: CDR1 SGHRS, CDR2 YFSETQ. In DNA form, the CDR3 reads TGCGCCAGCAGTTCGACCCAGGGACGGGTAGCGACCCAGTACTTC. Amino acids: CASSSTQGRVATQYF.

The V gene is TRBV6-2 or TRBV6-3, the J gene TRBJ1-5; D is unclear. From germline, CDR1 is MNHEY and CDR2 SVGEGT. The CDR3 length is 15 residues. The V and J ends lost 5 bases and 3 bases respectively, with 14 bases between them. CDR3 coding DNA: TGTGCCAGCAGTCATCCCGACGGGCCCAATCAGCCCCAGCATTTT. It codes for CASSHPDGPNQPQHF.

This clonotype has a single count. J is TRBJ1-1 and V is TRBV7-9; 9 bases are shared with TRBD1. J gave up 3 bases and V 3 bases, and 14 bases lay outside the gene matches. This CDR3 is 18 amino acids long. Germline V lookup: CDR1 SEHNR, CDR2 FQNEAQ (reference sequence). The CDR3 region has the DNA TGTGCCAGCAGCTTCAAACAATCCGGGACAGGGTTGTACACTGAAGCTTTCTTT. The encoded protein is CASSFKQSGTGLYTEAFF. Filled out from reference TRBV7-9 and TRBJ1-1, the complete variable domain reads DTGVSQNPRHKITKRGQNVTFRCDPISEHNRLYWYRQTLGQGPEFLTYFQNEAQLEKSRLLSDRFSAERPKGSFSTLEIQRTEQGDSAMYLCASSFKQSGTGLYTEAFFGQGTRLTVV.

In its sample, this clonotype was seen many times. The junction departs from the called germline gene at one end, perhaps through a read error. V and J are TRBV7-7 and TRBJ2-5; possibly TRBD2 for D (6 bases). The CDR3 extends over 15 amino acids. Germline V CDR1 and CDR2: SSHAT, FNYEAQ (reference sequence). In nucleotides, the CDR3 is TGTGCTAGCAGCTTAGGCGCGGGACTGCAAGAGACCCAGTACTTC. It specifies CASSLGAGLQETQYF.

In its sample, this clonotype was seen a few times. The V and J genes are TRBV7-9 and TRBJ2-7; TRBD1 might be the D (6 bases). The CDR3 length is 12 residues. Germline loops: CDR1 SEHNR, CDR2 FQNEAQ (reference sequence). V was shortened by 5 bases and J by 8 bases, with 13 bases between the two germline ends. The chain's CDR3 is CASSPSDSQQYF. In nucleotides, the CDR3 is TGTGCCAGCAGCCCTTCGGACAGCCAGCAGTACTTC.

Many counts were recorded for this clonotype. This chain uses TRBV7-2 with TRBJ1-2; 7 bases fit TRBD1. The germline V gene has CDR1 SGHTA and CDR2 FQGNSA. Losses at the gene ends were 6 bases for V and 5 bases for J; bases not matched to a gene: 6. The CDR3 runs 13 residues. In DNA, the CDR3 is TGTGCCAGCAGTTCTGGGACAGTATATGGCTACACCTTC. Its protein product is CASSSGTVYGYTF.

The rearrangement joins TRBV3-1 to TRBJ1-2; D unclear. V lost 0 bases and J lost 7, with 15 bases in between. From germline, CDR1 is LGHDT and CDR2 YNNKEL (reference sequence). The CDR3 runs 15 residues. CDR3 residues: CASSQDRLGLFGYTF. Here the CDR3 DNA reads TGTGCCAGCAGCCAAGATCGGTTAGGGTTGTTTGGCTACACCTTC.

The CDR3, as DNA: TGTGCCAGCCCTTCTTCAGGAGACGAGCAGTACTTC. Encoded protein: CASPSSGDEQYF. The chain combines TRBV27 with TRBJ2-7; no reliable D call. Germline values: CDR1 MNHEY, CDR2 SMNVEV (reference sequence). The ends were cut back, 8 bases at V and 5 bases at J, with 13 bases in the middle. This CDR3 comprises 12 residues.

At least ten counts were recorded for this clonotype. The rearrangement joins TRBV7-6 to TRBJ1-1, with D unresolved. The CDR3 extends over 13 amino acids. Germline CDR1 and CDR2: SGHVS and FNYEAQ. Trimming left V 1 base short and J 1 base short, with 4 bases between. The CDR3 sequence: CASSLEQNTEAFF. The CDR3 DNA follows: TGTGCCAGCAGCTTAGAACAGAACACTGAAGCTTTCTTT. The whole variable domain, filled in from reference TRBV7-6 and TRBJ1-1, reads GAGVSQSPRYKVTKRGQDVALRCDPISGHVSLYWYRQALGQGPEFLTYFNYEAQQDKSGLPNDRFSAERPEGSISTLTIQRTEQRDSAMYRCASSLEQNTEAFFGQGTRLTVV.

This clonotype came up a few times. The genes are TRBV27 and TRBJ1-6, with 7 bases fitting TRBD1. The V gene's germline CDR1 is MNHEY and CDR2 SMNVEV (reference sequence). With 7 bases clipped from V and 7 bases from J, the junction kept 13 bases outside the gene matches. This CDR3 comprises 16 residues. CDR3 in DNA: TGTGCCAGCAAATCATACCAGGACAGGAAGAATTCACCCCTCCACTTT. Protein product: CASKSYQDRKNSPLHF.

The V call is TRBV5-1, the J call TRBJ1-1; 9 bases align to TRBD1. Germline assignment: CDR1 SGHRS and CDR2 YFSETQ. V dropped 4 bases and J dropped 6; count of bases not matched to a gene: 10. The CDR3 has 15 residues. CDR3 bases: TGCGCCAGCAGCCCCCGGACAGGGGAGACGGCTGAAGCTTTCTTT. Translation: CASSPRTGETAEAFF.

This chain links TRBV6-1 with TRBJ1-2, with D possibly TRBD1 on 5 matching bases. The CDR3 runs to 14 residues. Germline V CDR1 and CDR2: MNHNS, SASEGT. Trimming pared 0 bases from V and 4 bases from J, leaving 9 bases between. The DNA of the CDR3 is TGTGCCAGCAGTGAAGCGCACGGGGGCTATGGCTACACCTTC. Translating it yields CASSEAHGGYGYTF.

In its sample, this clonotype was seen a few times. The V call is TRBV12-3 or TRBV12-4, the J call TRBJ1-2, with a weak D call TRBD1 (6 bases). This CDR3 has 11 amino acids. The germline V and J ends were trimmed by 6 bases and 8 bases, with 10 bases remaining between them. The CDR3 DNA follows: TGTGCCAGCAGAAGGGACAACGGCTACACCTTC. This gives the protein CASRRDNGYTF.

On this clonotype: Without the conserved terminal phenylalanine or tryptophan, this CDR3 likely stems from a read error. This chain links TRBV3-1 with TRBJ2-5; D is unresolved. CDR3 length: 13 residues. Per germline, CDR1 LGHDT and CDR2 YNNKEL (reference sequence). Trimming shortened V by 1 base and J by 5 bases, and 8 bases separated the two germline ends. The CDR3 spells CASSQALGETQYC. For the CDR3, the DNA is TGTGCCAGCAGCCAAGCGCTGGGGGAGACCCAGTACTGC.

This clonotype appeared many times. The chain is built from TRBV4-1 and TRBJ2-7; D unresolved. CDR3 size: 13 residues. Germline V gives CDR1 MGHRA, CDR2 YSYEKL. Deletions cut 2 bases from V and 2 bases from J, with 7 bases between. In DNA, the CDR3 is TGCGCCAGCAGCCAACGACAAACCTACGAGCAGTACTTC. Protein sequence: CASSQRQTYEQYF.

The V and J genes are TRBV20-1 and TRBJ2-4, with TRBD1 matching 11 bases. Per germline, CDR1 DFQATT and CDR2 SNEGSKA (reference sequence). This CDR3 comprises 15 residues. With 4 bases clipped from V and 7 bases from J, the junction kept 9 bases outside the gene matches. The DNA of the CDR3 is TGCAGTGCTACACACGGACAGGGGGCGAGGAACATTCAGTACTTC. Amino acid sequence: CSATHGQGARNIQYF.